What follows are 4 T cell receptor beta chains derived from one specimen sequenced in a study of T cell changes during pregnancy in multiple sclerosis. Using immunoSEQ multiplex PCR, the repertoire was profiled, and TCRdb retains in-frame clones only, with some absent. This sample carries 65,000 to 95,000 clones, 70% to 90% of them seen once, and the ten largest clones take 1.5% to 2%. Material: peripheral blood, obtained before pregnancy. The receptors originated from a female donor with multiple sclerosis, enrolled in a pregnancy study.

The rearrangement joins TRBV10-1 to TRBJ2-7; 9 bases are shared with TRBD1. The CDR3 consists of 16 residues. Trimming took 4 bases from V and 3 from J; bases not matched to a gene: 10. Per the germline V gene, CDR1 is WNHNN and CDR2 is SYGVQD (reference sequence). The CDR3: CASSGGTGSEIYEQYF. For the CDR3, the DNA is TGCGCCAGCAGTGGGGGGACAGGGTCAGAAATCTACGAGCAGTACTTC.

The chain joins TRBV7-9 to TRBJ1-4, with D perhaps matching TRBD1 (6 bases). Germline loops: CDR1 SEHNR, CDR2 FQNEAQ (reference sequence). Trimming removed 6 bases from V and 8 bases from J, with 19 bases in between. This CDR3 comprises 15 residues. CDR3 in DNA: TGTGCCAGCAGTTTATCACAGGGCTGGGGGGAAAAACTGTTTTTT. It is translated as CASSLSQGWGEKLFF. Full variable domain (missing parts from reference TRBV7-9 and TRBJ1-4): DTGVSQNPRHKITKRGQNVTFRCDPISEHNRLYWYRQTLGQGPEFLTYFQNEAQLEKSRLLSDRFSAERPKGSFSTLEIQRTEQGDSAMYLCASSLSQGWGEKLFFGSGTQLSVL.

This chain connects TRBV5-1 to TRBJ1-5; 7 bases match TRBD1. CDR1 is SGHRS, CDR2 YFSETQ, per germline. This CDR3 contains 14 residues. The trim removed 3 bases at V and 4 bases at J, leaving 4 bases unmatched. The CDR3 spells CASSWDSRNQPQHF. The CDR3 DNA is TGCGCCAGCAGCTGGGACAGTCGGAATCAGCCCCAGCATTTT.

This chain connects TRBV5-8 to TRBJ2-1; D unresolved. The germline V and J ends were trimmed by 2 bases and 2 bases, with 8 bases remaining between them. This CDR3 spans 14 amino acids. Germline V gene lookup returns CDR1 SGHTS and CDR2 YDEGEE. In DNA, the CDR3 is TGTGCCAGCAGCTTCACAGATGCCTACAATGAGCAGTTCTTC. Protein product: CASSFTDAYNEQFF.